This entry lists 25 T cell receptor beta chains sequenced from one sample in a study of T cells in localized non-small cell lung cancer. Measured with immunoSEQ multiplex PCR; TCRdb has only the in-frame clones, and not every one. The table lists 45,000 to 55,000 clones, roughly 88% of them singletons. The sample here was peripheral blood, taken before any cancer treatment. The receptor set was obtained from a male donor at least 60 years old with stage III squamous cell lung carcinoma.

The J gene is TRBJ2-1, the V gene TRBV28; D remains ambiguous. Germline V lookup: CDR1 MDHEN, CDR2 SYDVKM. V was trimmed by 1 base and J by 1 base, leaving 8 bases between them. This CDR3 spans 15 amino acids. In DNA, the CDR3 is TGTGCCAGCAGTTTATCTCGAACTTCCTACAATGAGCAGTTCTTC. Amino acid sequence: CASSLSRTSYNEQFF. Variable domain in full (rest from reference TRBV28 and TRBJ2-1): DVKVTQSSRYLVKRTGEKVFLECVQDMDHENMFWYRQDPGLGLRLIYFSYDVKMKEKGDIPEGYSVSREKKERFSLILESASTNQTSMYLCASSLSRTSYNEQFFGPGTRLTVL.

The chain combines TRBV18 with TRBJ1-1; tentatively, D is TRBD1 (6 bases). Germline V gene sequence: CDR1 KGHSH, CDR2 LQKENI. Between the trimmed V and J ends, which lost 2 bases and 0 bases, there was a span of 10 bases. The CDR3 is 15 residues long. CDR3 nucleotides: TGTGCCAGCTCACCAAGGGGGGACTTGAACACTGAAGCTTTCTTT. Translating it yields CASSPRGDLNTEAFF.

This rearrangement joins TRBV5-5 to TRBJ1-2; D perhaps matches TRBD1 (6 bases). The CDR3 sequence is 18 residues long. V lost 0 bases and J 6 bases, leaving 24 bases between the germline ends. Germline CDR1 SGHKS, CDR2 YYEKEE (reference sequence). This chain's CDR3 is CASSLVATGGDFSDGYTF. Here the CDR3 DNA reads TGTGCCAGCAGCTTGGTAGCAACCGGGGGCGATTTTTCCGATGGCTACACCTTC.

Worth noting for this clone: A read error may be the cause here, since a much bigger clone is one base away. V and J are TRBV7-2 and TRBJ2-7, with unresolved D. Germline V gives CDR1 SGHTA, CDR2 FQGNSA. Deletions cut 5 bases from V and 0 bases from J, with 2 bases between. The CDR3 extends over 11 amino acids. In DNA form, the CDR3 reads TGTGCCAGCAGCCCCTCCTACGAGCAGTACTTC. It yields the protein CASSPSYEQYF.

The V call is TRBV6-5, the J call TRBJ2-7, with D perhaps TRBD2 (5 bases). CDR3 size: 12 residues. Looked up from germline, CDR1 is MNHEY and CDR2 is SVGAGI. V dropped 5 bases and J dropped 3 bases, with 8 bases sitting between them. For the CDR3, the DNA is TGTGCCAGCAGTCACGAGGGCTACGAGCAGTACTTC. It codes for CASSHEGYEQYF.

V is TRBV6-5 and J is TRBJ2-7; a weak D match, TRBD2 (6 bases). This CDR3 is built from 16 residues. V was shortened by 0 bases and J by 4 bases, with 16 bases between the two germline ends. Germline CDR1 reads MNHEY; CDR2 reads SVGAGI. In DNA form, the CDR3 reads TGTGCCAGCAGTTACTCGATCCAGCGGGCGATATACGAGCAGTACTTC. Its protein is CASSYSIQRAIYEQYF.

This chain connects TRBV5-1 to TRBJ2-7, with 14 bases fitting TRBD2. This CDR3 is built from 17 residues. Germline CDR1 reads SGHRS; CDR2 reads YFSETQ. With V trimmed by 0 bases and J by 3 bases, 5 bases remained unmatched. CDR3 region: CASSLGLAGGRSYEQYF. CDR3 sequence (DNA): TGCGCCAGCAGCTTGGGACTAGCGGGAGGGAGGAGCTACGAGCAGTACTTC.

CDR3 in amino acids: CASSPTGTQKETQYF. In DNA, the CDR3 is TGTGCCAGCTCACCAACCGGGACCCAAAAAGAGACCCAGTACTTC. The genes are TRBV18 and TRBJ2-5; D is perhaps TRBD1 or TRBD2 (5 bases each). V was clipped by 2 bases and J by 3 bases, with 13 bases between them. This CDR3 contains 15 residues. Germline CDR1 and CDR2: KGHSH and LQKENI.

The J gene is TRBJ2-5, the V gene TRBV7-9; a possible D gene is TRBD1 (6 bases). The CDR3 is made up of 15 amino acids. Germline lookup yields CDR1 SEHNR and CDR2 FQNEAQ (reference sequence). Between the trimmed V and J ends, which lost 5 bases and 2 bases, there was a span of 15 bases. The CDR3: CASSPNREIQETQYF. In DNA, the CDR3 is TGTGCCAGCAGCCCCAACAGGGAGATACAAGAGACCCAGTACTTC.

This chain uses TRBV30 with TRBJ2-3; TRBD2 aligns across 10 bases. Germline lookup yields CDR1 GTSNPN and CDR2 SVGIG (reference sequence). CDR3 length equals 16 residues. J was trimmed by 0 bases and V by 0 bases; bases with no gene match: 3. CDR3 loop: CAWSVPGLASTDTQYF. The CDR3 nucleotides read TGTGCCTGGAGTGTACCGGGACTAGCGAGCACAGATACGCAGTATTTT.

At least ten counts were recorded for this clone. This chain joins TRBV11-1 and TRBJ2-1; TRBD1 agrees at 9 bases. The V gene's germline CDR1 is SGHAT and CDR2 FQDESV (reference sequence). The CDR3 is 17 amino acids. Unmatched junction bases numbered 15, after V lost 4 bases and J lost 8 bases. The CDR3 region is CASSSRGRGQGIYEQFF. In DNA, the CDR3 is TGTGCCAGCAGCTCCAGGGGCCGGGGACAGGGCATATATGAGCAGTTCTTC. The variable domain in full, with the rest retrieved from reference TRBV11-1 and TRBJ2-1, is EAEVAQSPRYKITEKSQAVAFWCDPISGHATLYWYRQILGQGPELLVQFQDESVVDDSQLPKDRFSAERLKGVDSTLKIQPAELGDSAMYLCASSSRGRGQGIYEQFFGPGTRLTVL.

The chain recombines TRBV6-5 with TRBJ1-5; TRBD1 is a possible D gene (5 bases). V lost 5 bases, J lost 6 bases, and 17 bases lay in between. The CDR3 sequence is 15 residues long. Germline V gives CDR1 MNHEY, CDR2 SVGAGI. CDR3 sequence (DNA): TGTGCCAGCAGTAAAGATTCAGGGCCTCTTCAGCCCCAGCATTTT. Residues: CASSKDSGPLQPQHF.

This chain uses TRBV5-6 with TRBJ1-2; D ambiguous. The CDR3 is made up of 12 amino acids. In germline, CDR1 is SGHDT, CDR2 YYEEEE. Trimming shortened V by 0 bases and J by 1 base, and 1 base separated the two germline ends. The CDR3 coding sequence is TGTGCCAGCAGCTTGGGTAACTATGGCTACACCTTC. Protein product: CASSLGNYGYTF.

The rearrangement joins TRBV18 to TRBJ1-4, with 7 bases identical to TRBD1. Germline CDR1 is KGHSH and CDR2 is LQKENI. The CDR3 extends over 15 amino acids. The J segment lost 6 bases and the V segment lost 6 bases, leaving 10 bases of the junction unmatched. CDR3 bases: TGTGCCAGCTCGTACTACAGGGGAAGGGATGAAAAACTGTTTTTT. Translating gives CASSYYRGRDEKLFF.

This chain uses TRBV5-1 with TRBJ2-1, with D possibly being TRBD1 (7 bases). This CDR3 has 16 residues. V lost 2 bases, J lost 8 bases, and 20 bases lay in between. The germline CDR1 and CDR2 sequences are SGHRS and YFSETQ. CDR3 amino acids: CASSFITGVPGDEQFF. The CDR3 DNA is TGCGCCAGCAGCTTTATTACAGGGGTACCGGGGGATGAGCAGTTCTTC.

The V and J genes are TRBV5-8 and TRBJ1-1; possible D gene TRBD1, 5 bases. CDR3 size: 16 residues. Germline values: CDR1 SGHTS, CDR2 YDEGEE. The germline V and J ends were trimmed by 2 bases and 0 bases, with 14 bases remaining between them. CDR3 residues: CASSFGRQSMNTEAFF. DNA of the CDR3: TGTGCCAGCAGCTTCGGGAGACAGAGTATGAACACTGAAGCTTTCTTT. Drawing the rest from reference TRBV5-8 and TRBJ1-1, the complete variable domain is EAGVTQSPTHLIKTRGQQATLRCSPISGHTSVYWYQQALGLGLQFLLWYDEGEERNRGNFPPRFSGRQFPNYSSELNVNALELEDSALYLCASSFGRQSMNTEAFFGQGTRLTVV.

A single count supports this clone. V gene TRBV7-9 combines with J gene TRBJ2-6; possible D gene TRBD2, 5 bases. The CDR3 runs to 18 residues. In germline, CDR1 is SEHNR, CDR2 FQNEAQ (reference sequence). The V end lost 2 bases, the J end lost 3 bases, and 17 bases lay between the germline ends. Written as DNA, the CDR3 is TGTGCCAGCAGCTTATATCCCAGAGGGCCATTTGGGGCCAACGTCCTGACTTTC. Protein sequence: CASSLYPRGPFGANVLTF.

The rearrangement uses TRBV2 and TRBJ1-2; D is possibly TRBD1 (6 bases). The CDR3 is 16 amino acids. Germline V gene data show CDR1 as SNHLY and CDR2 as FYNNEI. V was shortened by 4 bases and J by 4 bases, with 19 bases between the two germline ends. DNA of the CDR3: TGTGCCAGCAGTGCTGGGGCAGGGGCAGGTTTCTATGGCTACACCTTC. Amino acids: CASSAGAGAGFYGYTF. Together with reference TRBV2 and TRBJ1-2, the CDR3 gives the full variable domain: EPEVTQTPSHQVTQMGQEVILRCVPISNHLYFYWYRQILGQKVEFLVSFYNNEISEKSEIFDDQFSVERPDGSNFTLKIRSTKLEDSAMYFCASSAGAGAGFYGYTFGSGTRLTVV.

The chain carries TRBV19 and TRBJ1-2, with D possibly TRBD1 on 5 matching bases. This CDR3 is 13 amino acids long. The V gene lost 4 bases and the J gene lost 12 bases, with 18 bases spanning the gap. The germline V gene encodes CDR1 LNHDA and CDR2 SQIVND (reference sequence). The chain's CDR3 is CASSNRDGDVNTF. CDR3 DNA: TGTGCCAGTAGTAACCGGGACGGCGATGTCAACACCTTC.

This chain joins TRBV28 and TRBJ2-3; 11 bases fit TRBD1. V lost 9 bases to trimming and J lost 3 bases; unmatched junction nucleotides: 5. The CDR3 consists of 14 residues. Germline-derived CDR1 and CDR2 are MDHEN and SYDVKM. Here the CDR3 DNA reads TGTGCCAGTTGGACAGGGGGCCAGACAGATACGCAGTATTTT. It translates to CASWTGGQTDTQYF. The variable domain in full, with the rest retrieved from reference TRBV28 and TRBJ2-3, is DVKVTQSSRYLVKRTGEKVFLECVQDMDHENMFWYRQDPGLGLRLIYFSYDVKMKEKGDIPEGYSVSREKKERFSLILESASTNQTSMYLCASWTGGQTDTQYFGPGTRLTVL.

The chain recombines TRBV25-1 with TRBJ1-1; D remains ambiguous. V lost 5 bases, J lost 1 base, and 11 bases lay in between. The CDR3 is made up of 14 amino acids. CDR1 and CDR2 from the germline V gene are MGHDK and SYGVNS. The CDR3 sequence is CASSRRASNTEAFF. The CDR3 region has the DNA TGTGCCAGCAGTCGAAGGGCGTCGAACACTGAAGCTTTCTTT. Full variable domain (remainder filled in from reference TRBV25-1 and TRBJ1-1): EADIYQTPRYLVIGTGKKITLECSQTMGHDKMYWYQQDPGMELHLIHYSYGVNSTEKGDLSSESTVSRIRTEHFPLTLESARPSHTSQYLCASSRRASNTEAFFGQGTRLTVV.

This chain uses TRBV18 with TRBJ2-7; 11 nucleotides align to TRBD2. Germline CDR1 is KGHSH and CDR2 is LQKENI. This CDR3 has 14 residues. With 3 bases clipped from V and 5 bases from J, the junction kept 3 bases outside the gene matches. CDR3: CASSPLLAGDEQYF. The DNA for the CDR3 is TGTGCCAGCTCACCCCTACTAGCGGGGGACGAGCAGTACTTC.

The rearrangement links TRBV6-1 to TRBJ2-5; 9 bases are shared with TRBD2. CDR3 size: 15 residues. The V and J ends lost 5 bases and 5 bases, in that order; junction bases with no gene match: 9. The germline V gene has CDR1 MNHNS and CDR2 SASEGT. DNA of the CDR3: TGTGCCAGCAGTAGCGGGACTAGCAAGAAGGAGACCCAGTACTTC. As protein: CASSSGTSKKETQYF.

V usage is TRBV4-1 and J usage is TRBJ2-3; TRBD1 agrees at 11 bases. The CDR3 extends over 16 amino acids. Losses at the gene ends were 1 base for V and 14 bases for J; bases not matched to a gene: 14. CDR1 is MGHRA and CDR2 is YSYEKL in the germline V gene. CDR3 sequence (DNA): TGCGCCAGCAGCCAAGGAAGGGACAGGGGGTTTTTGAATAGGTATTTT. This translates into CASSQGRDRGFLNRYF.

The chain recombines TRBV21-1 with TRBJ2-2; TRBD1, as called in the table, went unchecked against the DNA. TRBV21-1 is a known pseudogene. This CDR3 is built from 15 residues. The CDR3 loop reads CASSKADRVPGELFF. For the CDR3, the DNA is TGTGCCAGCAGCAAAGCCGACAGGGTCCCCGGGGAGCTGTTTTTT.